Listed below are T cell receptor beta chains from one sample, sequenced in a study of cytomegalovirus exposure and HLA in healthy donors. Measured with immunoSEQ multiplex PCR; TCRdb has only the in-frame clones, and not every one. The data show 130,000 to 150,000 clones, 75% to 80% seen once. Material: PBMCs. The receptors come from a woman aged 50 to 60 in good health and CMV-seronegative. The CDR3 runs from the conserved cysteine through the conserved F or W. The order of the fields is clone size, J gene, V gene, D gene, CDR3 protein, CDR3 DNA. The D gene is left open where the match is weak. Rows may omit the clone size; those that give it use once, few, many or a size class.

- | TRBJ1-5 | TRBV6-1 | - | CASRLGTGGEPQHF | TGTGCCAGCAGGCTAGGGACGGGGGGCGAACCCCAGCATTTT
- | TRBJ2-4 | TRBV28 | TRBD1 | CASSHPRTGGEYIQYF | TGTGCCAGCAGTCATCCACGGACAGGGGGCGAGTACATTCAGTACTTC
- | TRBJ1-2 | TRBV5-4 | - | CASSLNSYGYTF | TGTGCCAGCAGCTTGAACTCCTATGGCTACACCTTC
- | TRBJ2-7 | TRBV4-1 | TRBD1 | CASSHLLPGQGLSYEQYF | TGCGCCAGCAGCCACCTCCTCCCGGGACAGGGCCTCTCCTACGAGCAGTACTTC
- | TRBJ2-3 | TRBV9 | TRBD2 | CASSVGTSGGSTDTQYF | TGTGCCAGCAGCGTAGGTACTAGCGGGGGTAGCACAGATACGCAGTATTTT
few | TRBJ2-5 | TRBV11-3 | TRBD1 | CASSPSGGIETQYF | TGTGCCAGCAGCCCCTCAGGGGGCATCGAGACCCAGTACTTC
few | TRBJ1-1 | TRBV4-2 | - | CASSLDSPTNTEAFF | TGTGCCAGCAGCCTAGACTCTCCCACTAACACTGAAGCTTTCTTT
- | TRBJ1-1 | TRBV7-6 | - | CASSFGGTGTEAFF | TGTGCCAGCAGCTTCGGCGGTACGGGGACTGAAGCTTTCTTT
- | TRBJ1-2 | TRBV7-6 | - | CASSLGEGDYGYTF | TGTGCCAGCAGCTTAGGGGAGGGGGACTATGGCTACACCTTC
once | TRBJ2-7 | TRBV6-1 | - | CASSEWYSRGEQYF | TGTGCCAGCAGTGAATGGTACAGCCGTGGGGAGCAGTACTTC
- | TRBJ2-2 | TRBV6-1 | TRBD2 | CAGSEKISGGGELFF | TGTGCCGGCAGTGAAAAGATTAGCGGGGGCGGGGAGCTGTTTTTT
- | TRBJ1-1 | TRBV6-5 | TRBD1 | CASSKDRGNTEAFF | TGTGCCAGCAGTAAAGACAGGGGAAACACTGAAGCTTTCTTT
few | TRBJ2-4 | TRBV6-5 | - | CASRDRVAKNIQYF | TGTGCCAGCAGGGACAGAGTAGCCAAAAACATTCAGTACTTC
few | TRBJ2-3 | TRBV7-7 | TRBD2 | CASSLKLAGSSGDTQYF | TGTGCTAGCAGCTTAAAACTAGCGGGGAGTAGTGGAGATACGCAGTATTTT
few | TRBJ2-2 | TRBV11-2 | - | CASLVPAGPNTGELFF | TGTGCCAGCTTAGTCCCGGCGGGCCCTAACACCGGGGAGCTGTTTTTT
- | TRBJ2-3 | TRBV5-1 | - | CASSLSPADTQYF | TGCGCCAGCAGCTTGAGCCCGGCAGATACGCAGTATTTT
few | TRBJ2-7 | TRBV28 | - | CASRRTGAGLAKYF | TGTGCCAGCAGGAGGACAGGAGCAGGACTAGCTAAGTACTTC
- | TRBJ2-1 | TRBV9 | - | CASSVATQQFF | TGTGCCAGCAGCGTAGCTACTCAGCAGTTCTTC
- | TRBJ1-2 | TRBV5-4 | - | CASSLEQLNYGYTF | TGTGCCAGCAGCTTAGAACAGCTGAACTATGGCTACACCTTC
- | TRBJ1-2 | TRBV7-8 | - | CASSPTGTYGYTF | TGTGCCAGCAGCCCAACAGGGACCTATGGCTACACCTTC
- | TRBJ1-6 | TRBV2 | TRBD1 | CASSDTDREDSPLHF | TGTGCCAGCAGTGATACCGACAGGGAGGATTCACCCCTCCACTTT
- | TRBJ1-2 | TRBV7-9 | - | CASSLGGGNGYTF | TGTGCCAGCAGCTTAGGAGGGGGTAATGGCTACACCTTC
- | TRBJ2-7 | TRBV7-2 | - | CASSPGGLYYEQYF | TGTGCCAGCAGCCCCGGGGGGCTATACTACGAGCAGTACTTC
- | TRBJ2-3 | TRBV7-2 | TRBD2 | CASSFGLAYTDTQYF | TGTGCCAGCAGTTTCGGACTAGCGTACACAGATACGCAGTATTTT
once | TRBJ1-1 | TRBV9 | - | CASSASGVNTEAFF | TGTGCCAGCAGCGCCTCGGGGGTGAACACTGAAGCTTTCTTT
- | TRBJ2-6 | TRBV5-1 | - | CASSLAGSPGANVLTF | TGCGCCAGCAGCTTGGCCGGGAGCCCTGGGGCCAACGTCCTGACTTTC